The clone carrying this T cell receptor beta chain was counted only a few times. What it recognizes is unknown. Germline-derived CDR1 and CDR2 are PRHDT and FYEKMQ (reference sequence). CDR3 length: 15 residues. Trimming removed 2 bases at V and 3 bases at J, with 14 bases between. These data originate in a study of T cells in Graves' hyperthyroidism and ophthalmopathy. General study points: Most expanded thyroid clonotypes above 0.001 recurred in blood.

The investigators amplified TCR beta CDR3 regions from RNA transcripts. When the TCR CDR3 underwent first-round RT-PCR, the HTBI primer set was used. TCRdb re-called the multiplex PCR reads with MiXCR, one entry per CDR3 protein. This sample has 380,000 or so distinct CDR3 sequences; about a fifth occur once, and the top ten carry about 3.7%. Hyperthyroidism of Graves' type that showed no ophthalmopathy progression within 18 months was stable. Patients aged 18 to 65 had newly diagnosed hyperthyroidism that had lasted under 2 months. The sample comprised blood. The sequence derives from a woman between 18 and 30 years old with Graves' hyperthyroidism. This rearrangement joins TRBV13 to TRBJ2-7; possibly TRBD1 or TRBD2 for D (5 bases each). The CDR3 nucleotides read TGTGCCAGCAGCTTAAGGGGAGTGGCCGACTACGAGCAGTACTTC. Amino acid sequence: CASSLRGVADYEQYF.